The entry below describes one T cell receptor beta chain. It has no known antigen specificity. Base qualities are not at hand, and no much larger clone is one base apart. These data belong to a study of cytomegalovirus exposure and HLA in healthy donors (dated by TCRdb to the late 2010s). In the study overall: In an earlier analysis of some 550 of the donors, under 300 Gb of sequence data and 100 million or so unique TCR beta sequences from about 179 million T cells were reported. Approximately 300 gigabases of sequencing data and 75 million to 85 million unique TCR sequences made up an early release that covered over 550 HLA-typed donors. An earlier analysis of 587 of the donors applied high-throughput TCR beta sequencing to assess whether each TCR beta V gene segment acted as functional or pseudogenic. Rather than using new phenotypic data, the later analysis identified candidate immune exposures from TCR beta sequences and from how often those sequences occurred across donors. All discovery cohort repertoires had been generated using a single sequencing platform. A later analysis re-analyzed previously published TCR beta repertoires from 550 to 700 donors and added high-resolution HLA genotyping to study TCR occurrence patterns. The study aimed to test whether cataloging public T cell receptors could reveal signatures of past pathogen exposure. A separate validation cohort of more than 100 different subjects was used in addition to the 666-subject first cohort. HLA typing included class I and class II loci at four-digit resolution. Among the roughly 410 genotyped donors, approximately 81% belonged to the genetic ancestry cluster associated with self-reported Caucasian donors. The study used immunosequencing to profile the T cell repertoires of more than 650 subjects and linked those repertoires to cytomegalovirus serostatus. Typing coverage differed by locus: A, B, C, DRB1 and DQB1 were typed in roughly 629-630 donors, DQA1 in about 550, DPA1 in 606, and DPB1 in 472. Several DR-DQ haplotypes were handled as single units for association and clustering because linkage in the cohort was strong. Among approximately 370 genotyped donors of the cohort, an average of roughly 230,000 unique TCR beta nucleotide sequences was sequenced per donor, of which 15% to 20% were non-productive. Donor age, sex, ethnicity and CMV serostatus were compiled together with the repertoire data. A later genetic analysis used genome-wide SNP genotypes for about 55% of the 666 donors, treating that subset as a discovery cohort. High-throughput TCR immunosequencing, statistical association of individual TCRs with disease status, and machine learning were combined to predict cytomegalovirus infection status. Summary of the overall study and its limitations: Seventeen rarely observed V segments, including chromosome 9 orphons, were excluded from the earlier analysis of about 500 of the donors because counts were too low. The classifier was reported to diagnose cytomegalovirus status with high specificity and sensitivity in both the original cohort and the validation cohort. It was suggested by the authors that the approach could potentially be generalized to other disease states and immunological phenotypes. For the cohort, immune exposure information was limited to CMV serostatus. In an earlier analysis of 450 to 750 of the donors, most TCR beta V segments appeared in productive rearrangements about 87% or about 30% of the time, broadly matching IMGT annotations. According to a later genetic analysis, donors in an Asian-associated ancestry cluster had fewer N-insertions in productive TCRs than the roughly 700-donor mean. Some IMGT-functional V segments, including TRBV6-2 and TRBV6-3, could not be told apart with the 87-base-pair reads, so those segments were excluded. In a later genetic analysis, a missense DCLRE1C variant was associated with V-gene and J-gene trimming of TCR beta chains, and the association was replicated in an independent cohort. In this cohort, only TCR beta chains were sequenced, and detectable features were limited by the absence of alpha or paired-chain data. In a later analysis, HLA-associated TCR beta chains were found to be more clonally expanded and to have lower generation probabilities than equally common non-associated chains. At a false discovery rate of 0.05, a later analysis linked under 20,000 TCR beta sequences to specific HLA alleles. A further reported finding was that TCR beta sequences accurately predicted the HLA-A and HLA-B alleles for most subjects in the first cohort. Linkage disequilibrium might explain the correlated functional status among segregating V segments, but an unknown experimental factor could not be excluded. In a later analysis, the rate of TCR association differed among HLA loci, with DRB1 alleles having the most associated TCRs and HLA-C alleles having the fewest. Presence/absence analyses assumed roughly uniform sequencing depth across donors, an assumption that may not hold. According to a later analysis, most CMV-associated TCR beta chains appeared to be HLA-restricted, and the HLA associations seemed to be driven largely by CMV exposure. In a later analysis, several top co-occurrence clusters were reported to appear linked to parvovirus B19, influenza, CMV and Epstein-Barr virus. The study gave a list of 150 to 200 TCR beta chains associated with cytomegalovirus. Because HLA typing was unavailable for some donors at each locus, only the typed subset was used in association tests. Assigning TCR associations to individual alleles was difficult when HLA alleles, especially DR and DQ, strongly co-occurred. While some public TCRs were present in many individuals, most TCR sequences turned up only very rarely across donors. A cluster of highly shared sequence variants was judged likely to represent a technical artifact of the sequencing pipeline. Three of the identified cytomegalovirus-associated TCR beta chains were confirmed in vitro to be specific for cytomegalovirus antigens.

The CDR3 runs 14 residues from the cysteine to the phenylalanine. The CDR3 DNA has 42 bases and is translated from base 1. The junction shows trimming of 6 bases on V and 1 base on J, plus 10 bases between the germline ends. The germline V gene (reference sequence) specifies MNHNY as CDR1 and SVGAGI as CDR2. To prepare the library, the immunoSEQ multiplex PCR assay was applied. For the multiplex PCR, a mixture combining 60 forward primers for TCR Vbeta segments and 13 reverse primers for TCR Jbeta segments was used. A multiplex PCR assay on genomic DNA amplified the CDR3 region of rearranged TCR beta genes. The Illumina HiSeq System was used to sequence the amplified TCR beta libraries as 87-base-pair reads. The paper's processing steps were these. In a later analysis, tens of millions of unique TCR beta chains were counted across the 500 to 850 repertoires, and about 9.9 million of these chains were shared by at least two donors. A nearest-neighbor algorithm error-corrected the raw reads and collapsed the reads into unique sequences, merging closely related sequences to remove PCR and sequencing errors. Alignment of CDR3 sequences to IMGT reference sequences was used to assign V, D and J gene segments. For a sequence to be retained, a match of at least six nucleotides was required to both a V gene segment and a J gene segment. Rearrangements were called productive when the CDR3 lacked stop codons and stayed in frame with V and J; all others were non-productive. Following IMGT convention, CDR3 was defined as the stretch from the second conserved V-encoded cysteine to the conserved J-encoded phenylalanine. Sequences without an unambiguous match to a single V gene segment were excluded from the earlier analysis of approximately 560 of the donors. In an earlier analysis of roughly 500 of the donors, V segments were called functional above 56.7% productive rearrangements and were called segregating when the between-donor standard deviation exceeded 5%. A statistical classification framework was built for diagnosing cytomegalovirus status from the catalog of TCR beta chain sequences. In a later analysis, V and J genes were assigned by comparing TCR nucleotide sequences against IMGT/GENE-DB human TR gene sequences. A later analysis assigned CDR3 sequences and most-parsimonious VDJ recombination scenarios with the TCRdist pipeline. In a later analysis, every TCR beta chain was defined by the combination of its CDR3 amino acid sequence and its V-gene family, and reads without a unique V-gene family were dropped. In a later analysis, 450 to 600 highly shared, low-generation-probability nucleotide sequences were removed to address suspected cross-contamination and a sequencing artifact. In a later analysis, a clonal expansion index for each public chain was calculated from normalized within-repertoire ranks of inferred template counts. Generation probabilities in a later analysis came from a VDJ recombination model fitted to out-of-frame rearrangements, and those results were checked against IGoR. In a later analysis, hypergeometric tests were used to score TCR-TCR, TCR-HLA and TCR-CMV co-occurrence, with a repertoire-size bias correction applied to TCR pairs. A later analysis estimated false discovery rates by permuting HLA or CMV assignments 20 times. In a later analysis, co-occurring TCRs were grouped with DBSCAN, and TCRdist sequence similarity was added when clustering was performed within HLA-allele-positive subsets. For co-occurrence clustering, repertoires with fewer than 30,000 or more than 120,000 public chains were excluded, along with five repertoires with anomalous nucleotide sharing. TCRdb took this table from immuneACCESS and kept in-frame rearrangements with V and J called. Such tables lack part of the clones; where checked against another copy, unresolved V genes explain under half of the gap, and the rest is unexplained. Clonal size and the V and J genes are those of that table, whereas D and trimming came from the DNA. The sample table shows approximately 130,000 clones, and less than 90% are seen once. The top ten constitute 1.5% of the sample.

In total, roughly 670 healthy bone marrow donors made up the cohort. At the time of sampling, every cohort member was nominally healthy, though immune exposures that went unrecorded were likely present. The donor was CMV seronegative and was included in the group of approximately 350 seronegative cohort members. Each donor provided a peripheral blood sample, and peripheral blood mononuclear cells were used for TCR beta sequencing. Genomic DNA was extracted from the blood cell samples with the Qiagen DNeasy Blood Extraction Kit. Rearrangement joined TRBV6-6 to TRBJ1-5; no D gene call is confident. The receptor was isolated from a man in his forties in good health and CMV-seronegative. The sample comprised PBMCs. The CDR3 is CASSQRGSNQPQHF. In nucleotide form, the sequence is TGTGCCAGCAGCCAGCGAGGGAGCAATCAGCCCCAGCATTTT.